These 27 T cell receptor beta chains originate from one sample sequenced in a study of cytomegalovirus exposure and HLA in healthy donors. The PCR employed 60 Vbeta primers together with 13 Jbeta primers. Here immunoSEQ multiplex PCR was the method, and the copy in TCRdb shows in-frame clones only, minus some. The profile covers 140,000 or so clones, with around 72% appearing a single time and 2% to 2.5% taken by the ten largest. Sequences were obtained from PBMCs. The receptor set was obtained from a man in his forties in good health and CMV-seronegative.

This clone turned up a few times. The chain uses TRBV2 and TRBJ1-2; 7 bases are shared with TRBD1. Germline V gives CDR1 SNHLY, CDR2 FYNNEI. Germline trimming cut 3 bases from V and 5 bases from J; bases unmatched to any gene: 9. There are 15 residues in the CDR3. The CDR3 DNA follows: TGTGCCAGCAGTGATGGTTCAGGGGGAAGGTATGGCTACACCTTC. Translating it yields CASSDGSGGRYGYTF.

The chain has TRBV7-2 and TRBJ2-7; TRBD2 agrees at 10 bases. J gave up 0 bases and V 6 bases, and 5 bases lay outside the gene matches. This CDR3 spans 15 amino acids. CDR1 is SGHTA and CDR2 is FQGNSA in the germline V gene. CDR3 nucleotides: TGTGCCAGCAGTTTTAGCGGGGGGAGCTCCTACGAGCAGTACTTC. This translates into CASSFSGGSSYEQYF. The variable domain in full, completed from reference TRBV7-2 and TRBJ2-7, reads GAGVSQSPSNKVTEKGKDVELRCDPISGHTALYWYRQSLGQGLEFLIYFQGNSAPDKSGLPSDRFSAERTGGSVSTLTIQRTQQEDSAVYLCASSFSGGSSYEQYFGPGTRLTVT.

The chain couples TRBV5-1 to TRBJ1-2; TRBD1 matches at 7 bases. The length of the CDR3 is 13 residues. Looked up from germline, CDR1 is SGHRS and CDR2 is YFSETQ. The J segment lost 6 bases and the V segment lost 0 bases, leaving 2 bases of the junction unmatched. The CDR3 DNA reads as TGCGCCAGCAGCTTGGGGACAGGCGATGGCTACACCTTC. It yields the protein CASSLGTGDGYTF.

This clone was detected a few times. The chain is built from TRBV27 and TRBJ2-2; D unclear. V gave up 5 bases and J gave up 3 bases, with 10 bases separating them. There are 14 residues in the CDR3. Germline V gene sequence: CDR1 MNHEY, CDR2 SMNVEV (reference sequence). The CDR3 DNA is TGTGCCAGCAGTCCCTTTCTCGACACCGGGGAGCTGTTTTTT. Translated: CASSPFLDTGELFF.

V usage is TRBV5-1 and J usage is TRBJ2-7; 7 bases fit TRBD2. Germline lookup yields CDR1 SGHRS and CDR2 YFSETQ. Germline trimming cut 2 bases from V and 1 base from J; bases unmatched to any gene: 6. CDR3 length: 15 amino acids. The CDR3 here is CASSLPPGGSYEQYF. The CDR3 nucleotides read TGCGCCAGCAGCTTACCCCCGGGAGGTTCCTACGAGCAGTACTTC.

In this sample, this clone turned up a few times. V and J are TRBV4-1 and TRBJ1-3, with 7 bases lining up with TRBD1. J was trimmed by 4 bases and V by 1 base; bases with no gene match: 4. Germline CDR1 MGHRA, CDR2 YSYEKL. This CDR3 spans 15 amino acids. The CDR3 nucleotides read TGCGCCAGCAGCCAAGTGGTAGGGGGCGGAAACACCATATATTTT. Translated, it gives CASSQVVGGGNTIYF.

This chain uses TRBV9 with TRBJ2-7, with 7 positions matching TRBD1. Germline-derived CDR1 and CDR2 are SGDLS and YYNGEE. The CDR3 length is 15 residues. With 4 bases clipped from V and 7 bases from J, the junction kept 14 bases outside the gene matches. For the CDR3, the DNA is TGTGCCAGCAGCCCCGGGAACAGGGGTCCCCGGGAGCAGTACTTC. It yields the protein CASSPGNRGPREQYF.

The V and J genes are TRBV30 and TRBJ1-5, with TRBD1 identical over 8 bases. Germline V gene sequence: CDR1 GTSNPN, CDR2 SVGIG (reference sequence). The CDR3 consists of 13 residues. Trimming at V came to 6 bases and at J to 2 bases, leaving 3 bases not matched to a gene. CDR3 DNA: TGTGCCTGCCAGGGGGCCGGCAATCAGCCCCAGCATTTT. Amino acids: CACQGAGNQPQHF.

V gene TRBV7-9 combines with J gene TRBJ2-1; D is uncertain. The CDR3 loop spans 13 amino acids. Germline V gene data show CDR1 as SEHNR and CDR2 as FQNEAQ (reference sequence). The V gene lost 5 bases and the J gene lost 4 bases, with 9 bases spanning the gap. The CDR3 region has the DNA TGTGCCAGCAGCACTTTTGATTACAATGAGCAGTTCTTC. It codes for CASSTFDYNEQFF.

This chain joins TRBV29-1 and TRBJ1-2, with D perhaps TRBD1 (6 bases). V lost 3 bases and J 4 bases, leaving 15 bases between the germline ends. The CDR3 loop spans 14 amino acids. Germline-derived CDR1 and CDR2 are SQVTM and ANQGSEA. This CDR3 is CSVEIPGHPYGYTF. CDR3 nucleotides: TGCAGCGTTGAGATTCCGGGACACCCCTATGGCTACACCTTC.

The chain is built from TRBV6-1 and TRBJ2-1; 11 bases map to TRBD2. The CDR3 spans 16 residues. Germline V gene lookup returns CDR1 MNHNS and CDR2 SASEGT. J gave up 1 base and V 4 bases, and 3 bases lay outside the gene matches. In DNA form, the CDR3 reads TGTGCCAGCAGTGCCACTAGCGGGGGATCCTACAATGAGCAGTTCTTC. Protein sequence: CASSATSGGSYNEQFF.

The chain uses TRBV19 and TRBJ1-2, with D possibly matching TRBD1 (6 bases). Looked up from germline, CDR1 is LNHDA and CDR2 is SQIVND (reference sequence). The V end was cut by 6 bases, the J end by 6 bases, with 11 bases between. This CDR3 spans 12 amino acids. The CDR3 loop reads CASRTGGDGYTF. CDR3 nucleotides: TGTGCCAGTAGGACAGGTGGGGATGGCTACACCTTC.

The CDR3 sequence is CASTYSGNTIYF. The CDR3, as DNA: TGTGCCAGCACGTACTCTGGAAACACCATATATTTT. The rearrangement links TRBV2 to TRBJ1-3; D gene unclear. Looked up from germline, CDR1 is SNHLY and CDR2 is FYNNEI. The V and J ends lost 7 bases and 0 bases respectively, with 4 bases between them. There are 12 residues in the CDR3.

V usage is TRBV5-1 and J usage is TRBJ1-1; a possible D gene is TRBD1 (6 bases). V was cut by 4 bases and J by 7 bases, with 20 bases left in between. Germline CDR1 SGHRS, CDR2 YFSETQ. The CDR3 consists of 15 residues. The CDR3 bases are TGCGCCAGCAGCGGCCGGGACATTGGTATCAATGAAGCTTTCTTT. Its translation is CASSGRDIGINEAFF.

The chain recombines TRBV7-9 with TRBJ2-7, with 9 positions matching TRBD1. The length of the CDR3 is 13 residues. Germline V lookup: CDR1 SEHNR, CDR2 FQNEAQ (reference sequence). Losses at the gene ends were 5 bases for V and 6 bases for J; bases not matched to a gene: 5. The CDR3 DNA is TGTGCCAGCAGCCCCGGGACAGGGTTCGAGCAGTACTTC. The encoded protein is CASSPGTGFEQYF.

CDR3 region: CASSLYFPSGRAGETQYF. The CDR3 nucleotides are TGTGCCAGCAGTTTATATTTCCCTAGCGGGAGGGCCGGAGAGACCCAGTACTTC. The V and J genes are TRBV27 and TRBJ2-5, with TRBD2 matching 12 bases. Losses at the gene ends were 1 base for V and 4 bases for J; bases not matched to a gene: 10. This CDR3 comprises 18 residues. The V gene's germline CDR1 is MNHEY and CDR2 SMNVEV (reference sequence).

This chain links TRBV19 with TRBJ2-5; D perhaps matches TRBD1 (5 bases). The CDR3 has 16 residues. Germline V gene data show CDR1 as LNHDA and CDR2 as SQIVND (reference sequence). With 8 bases removed from V and 2 bases from J, the gap between germline ends came to 21 bases. The CDR3, as DNA: TGTGCCAGTTCACCCGGTGGGGCCCCCGGACAAGAGACCCAGTACTTC. Amino acids: CASSPGGAPGQETQYF.

The chain recombines TRBV11-2 with TRBJ1-1; 7 nucleotides match TRBD1. The CDR3 sequence is 14 residues long. Looked up from germline, CDR1 is SGHAT and CDR2 is FQNNGV. V lost 6 bases to trimming and J lost 3 bases; unmatched junction nucleotides: 7. The CDR3 region has the DNA TGTGCCAGCAGACCGACAGGGTGGTACACTGAAGCTTTCTTT. Amino acids: CASRPTGWYTEAFF.

The chain carries TRBV4-1 and TRBJ2-7; tentative D call: TRBD2 (6 bases). CDR3 length: 14 amino acids. Germline lookup yields CDR1 MGHRA and CDR2 YSYEKL. The V gene lost 7 bases and the J gene lost 5 bases, with 18 bases spanning the gap. CDR3 region: CASTLGLGGDEQYF. Here the CDR3 DNA reads TGCGCCAGCACCCTGGGCCTGGGAGGCGACGAGCAGTACTTC.

V is TRBV5-4 and J is TRBJ2-3, with a possible D match to TRBD2 (6 bases). Germline V gene sequence: CDR1 SGHNT, CDR2 YYREEE (reference sequence). The CDR3 contains 15 residues. The ends were cut back, 4 bases at V and 1 base at J, with 13 bases in the middle. The CDR3 DNA sequence: TGTGCCAGCAGCCTACCGGGAGCTGGCACAGATACGCAGTATTTT. Translating it yields CASSLPGAGTDTQYF. The whole variable domain, filled in from reference TRBV5-4 and TRBJ2-3, reads ETGVTQSPTHLIKTRGQQVTLRCSSQSGHNTVSWYQQALGQGPQFIFQYYREEENGRGNFPPRFSGLQFPNYSSELNVNALELDDSALYLCASSLPGAGTDTQYFGPGTRLTVL.

This clone was seen a handful of times. V is TRBV14 and J is TRBJ1-2; 10 bases align to TRBD1. The germline V gene encodes CDR1 SGHDN and CDR2 FVKESK. This CDR3 spans 15 amino acids. Germline trimming cut 4 bases from V and 6 bases from J; bases unmatched to any gene: 8. Here the CDR3 reads CASSPSGQGIHGYTF. In DNA, the CDR3 is TGTGCCAGCAGCCCTTCGGGACAGGGGATCCATGGCTACACCTTC.

The V and J genes are TRBV5-4 and TRBJ2-1, with 8 bases matching TRBD2. Germline V gives CDR1 SGHNT, CDR2 YYREEE (reference sequence). The trim removed 4 bases at V and 1 base at J, leaving 13 bases unmatched. This CDR3 has 18 residues. The CDR3 bases are TGTGCCAGCAGCCAAAAAACTATAGCGGGAAGATCCTACAATGAGCAGTTCTTC. Protein: CASSQKTIAGRSYNEQFF.

CDR3 DNA: TGTGCCAGCAGTTACTCGGGAGACTCCTATAATTCACCCCTCCACTTT. The encoded protein is CASSYSGDSYNSPLHF. The rearrangement joins TRBV6-5 to TRBJ1-6; unclear D gene. CDR1 MNHEY and CDR2 SVGAGI come from the germline V gene. V lost 0 bases and J lost 0, with 6 bases in between. CDR3 length: 16 amino acids.

The chain carries TRBV6-1 and TRBJ2-7, with 7 bases matching TRBD2. This CDR3 spans 13 amino acids. The trim removed 6 bases at V and 2 bases at J, leaving 4 bases unmatched. Germline CDR1 is MNHNS and CDR2 is SASEGT. The CDR3, as DNA: TGTGCCAGCAGGGCTAGCGGCACCTACGAGCAGTACTTC. Translating it yields CASRASGTYEQYF.

A remark on this clone: The germline gene is not matched at one end of the junction; a read error may be the cause. This rearrangement joins TRBV6-1 to TRBJ2-1; the D is unclear. The germline CDR1 and CDR2 sequences are MNHNS and SASEGT. The CDR3 is 14 amino acids. CDR3 nucleotide sequence: TGTGTCAGCAGTGAAGCCTATGTAAACGGTGAGCAGTTCTTC. It is translated as CVSSEAYVNGEQFF.

The chain uses TRBV2 and TRBJ2-5; D call uncertain. Trimming left V 5 bases short and J 2 bases short, with 6 bases between. Germline V gene data show CDR1 as SNHLY and CDR2 as FYNNEI. The CDR3 has 12 amino acids. The CDR3 here is CASSRLQETQYF. The CDR3 nucleotides read TGTGCCAGCAGTCGGTTACAAGAGACCCAGTACTTC. The full variable domain, rest sourced from reference TRBV2 and TRBJ2-5, is EPEVTQTPSHQVTQMGQEVILRCVPISNHLYFYWYRQILGQKVEFLVSFYNNEISEKSEIFDDQFSVERPDGSNFTLKIRSTKLEDSAMYFCASSRLQETQYFGPGTRLLVL.

The table lists this clone with a count of one. In nucleotides, the CDR3 is TGTGCCAGTAATTTCCAGGGCGGCAATCAGCCCCAGCATTTT. This gives the protein CASNFQGGNQPQHF. This chain uses TRBV19 with TRBJ1-5, with a tentative D call TRBD1 (5 bases). V dropped 7 bases and J dropped 2 bases, with 12 bases sitting between them. From germline, CDR1 is LNHDA and CDR2 SQIVND (reference sequence). The CDR3 loop spans 14 amino acids.